Listed below are T cell receptor beta chains from one sample, sequenced in a study of blood T cell repertoires in COVID-19. This table comes from immunoSEQ multiplex PCR, and its TCRdb copy is limited to in-frame clones, with some not included. The data contain about 140,000 clones, over 65% of them seen just once; the ten biggest clones take up 4.5%. Input material: peripheral blood. These receptors all come from a woman older than 75 with active or convalescent COVID-19. CDR3s include the opening cysteine and the closing phenylalanine or tryptophan. The D gene is left open where the match is weak. Expanded clones get a size class; other rows say once, few or many, or leave the size out.

cdr3_length j_call clone_size v_call d_call cdr3_aa cdr3_nt
14 TRBJ2-1 NA TRBV5-4 TRBD2 CASSPIISGDEQFF TGTGCCAGCAGCCCTATCATTAGCGGGGATGAGCAGTTCTTC
14 TRBJ2-7 NA TRBV27 NA CASSSRQGTYEQYF TGTGCCAGCAGTTCCCGGCAGGGGACCTACGAGCAGTACTTC
15 TRBJ2-2 once TRBV19 NA CASSMAGVRGGELFF TGTGCCAGTAGTATGGCAGGGGTGAGAGGCGGGGAGCTGTTTTTT
16 TRBJ1-3 few TRBV3-1/TRBV3-2 NA CASSQQGRFTGNTIYF TGTGCCAGCAGCCAACAGGGTAGGTTTACTGGAAACACCATATATTTT
15 TRBJ2-5 NA TRBV27 NA CASTPSWGAGVTQYF TGTGCCAGCACCCCGTCTTGGGGAGCCGGGGTTACCCAGTACTTC
17 TRBJ1-1 NA TRBV3-1/TRBV3-2 TRBD1 CASSQGNRGARNTEAFF TGTGCCAGCAGCCAAGGAAACAGGGGAGCAAGGAACACTGAAGCTTTCTTT
13 TRBJ2-5 NA TRBV4-1 NA CASSQSADVTQYF TGCGCCAGCAGCCAATCTGCAGATGTGACCCAGTACTTC
15 TRBJ2-1 NA TRBV6-2/TRBV6-3 NA CASSTQGRRHNEQFF TGTGCCAGCAGTACCCAGGGTCGGCGCCACAATGAGCAGTTCTTC
15 TRBJ2-1 NA TRBV7-2 NA CASSLELANYNEQFF TGTGCCAGCAGCTTAGAGCTAGCGAATTACAATGAGCAGTTCTTC
14 TRBJ2-2 NA TRBV4-1 NA CASSQQLSTGELFF TGCGCCAGCAGCCAACAACTAAGCACCGGGGAGCTGTTTTTT
14 TRBJ1-6 NA TRBV19 NA CASTQGPYNSPLHF TGTGCCAGTACACAGGGACCCTATAATTCACCCCTCCACTTT
13 TRBJ1-1 NA TRBV6-5 NA CASSYSDLAEAFF TGTGCCAGCAGTTACTCCGATTTAGCTGAAGCTTTCTTT
15 TRBJ1-4 few TRBV10-2 TRBD1 CASSEPGQGIEKLFF TGCGCCAGCAGTGAGCCGGGACAGGGGATAGAAAAACTGTTTTTT
17 TRBJ2-4 NA TRBV18 TRBD1 CASSGNRGQELKNIQYF TGTGCCAGCTCAGGCAACCGGGGACAGGAACTCAAAAACATTCAGTACTTC
15 TRBJ2-7 NA TRBV4-3 NA CASSQGSSGVHEQYF TGCGCCAGCAGCCAAGGGTCATCAGGTGTCCACGAGCAGTACTTC
15 TRBJ2-1 NA TRBV7-3 NA CASSPEQGRTAEQFF TGTGCCAGCAGCCCCGAGCAGGGGCGTACAGCTGAGCAGTTCTTC
13 TRBJ1-6 few TRBV6-5 TRBD1 CASTDRVNSPLHF TGTGCCAGCACGGACAGGGTAAATTCACCCCTCCACTTT
13 TRBJ1-5 NA TRBV7-2 NA CASSIRVGQPQHF TGTGCCAGCAGCATCAGGGTTGGTCAGCCCCAGCATTTT
14 TRBJ2-3 NA TRBV27 NA CASSVRPRTDTQYF TGTGCCAGCAGTGTCAGGCCCCGCACAGATACGCAGTATTTT
13 TRBJ2-5 NA TRBV6-5 NA CASIGQFQETQYF TGTGCCAGCATTGGACAGTTCCAAGAGACCCAGTACTTC
13 TRBJ1-1 once TRBV7-9 NA CASSSSLNTEAFF TGTGCCAGCAGCTCCTCTTTGAACACTGAAGCTTTCTTT
11 TRBJ2-1 NA TRBV12-3/TRBV12-4 TRBD2 CASSAPGLLFF TGTGCCAGCAGTGCTCCGGGACTACTGTTCTTC
12 TRBJ2-3 NA TRBV30 NA CAWTPPFGTQYF TGTGCCTGGACCCCTCCCTTTGGCACGCAGTATTTT
15 TRBJ2-5 NA TRBV2 TRBD1 CASSIKRGQKETQYF TGTGCCAGCAGTATAAAACGGGGACAGAAAGAGACCCAGTACTTC
15 TRBJ2-1 NA TRBV6-5 TRBD1 CASEWGQGPYNEQFF TGTGCCAGCGAGTGGGGACAGGGACCCTACAATGAGCAGTTCTTC
15 TRBJ1-6 NA TRBV19 TRBD1 CASSPRTGSNSPLHF TGTGCCAGTAGTCCGCGGACAGGGAGTAATTCACCCCTCCACTTT
16 TRBJ2-5 NA TRBV28 TRBD1 CASSFEDRGLGETQYF TGTGCCAGCAGTTTCGAAGACAGGGGGCTCGGAGAGACCCAGTACTTC
14 TRBJ2-7 NA TRBV30 TRBD2 CAWEPGTSAYEQYF TGTGCCTGGGAACCGGGGACTAGCGCCTACGAGCAGTACTTC
14 TRBJ1-1 NA TRBV5-1 TRBD1 CASSPGQKNTEAFF TGCGCCAGCAGCCCGGGACAGAAGAACACTGAAGCTTTCTTT
15 TRBJ2-5 NA TRBV19 NA CASSIKAGMQETQYF TGTGCCAGTAGTATTAAGGCAGGGATGCAAGAGACCCAGTACTTC
14 TRBJ1-1 few TRBV24-1 NA CATSDLGGKKEAFF TGTGCCACCAGTGATTTAGGGGGAAAGAAAGAAGCTTTCTTT
16 TRBJ2-3 NA TRBV27 TRBD1 CASSLQQGASTDTQYF TGTGCCAGCAGTTTGCAACAGGGGGCTTCCACAGATACGCAGTATTTT
15 TRBJ1-2 once TRBV7-2 NA CASSLAHQGHLGYTF TGTGCCAGCAGCTTAGCGCATCAGGGACATCTTGGCTACACCTTC
16 TRBJ2-7 NA TRBV30 TRBD2 CAWNLRTSGKSYEQYF TGTGCCTGGAACCTGCGGACTAGCGGGAAGTCCTACGAGCAGTACTTC
14 TRBJ1-6 many TRBV25-1 TRBD1 CASSWDRDNSPLHF TGTGCCAGCAGTTGGGACAGAGATAATTCACCCCTCCACTTT
14 TRBJ1-3 NA TRBV27 TRBD1 CASSQDRAGNTIYF TGTGCCAGCAGCCAGGACAGGGCGGGAAACACCATATATTTT